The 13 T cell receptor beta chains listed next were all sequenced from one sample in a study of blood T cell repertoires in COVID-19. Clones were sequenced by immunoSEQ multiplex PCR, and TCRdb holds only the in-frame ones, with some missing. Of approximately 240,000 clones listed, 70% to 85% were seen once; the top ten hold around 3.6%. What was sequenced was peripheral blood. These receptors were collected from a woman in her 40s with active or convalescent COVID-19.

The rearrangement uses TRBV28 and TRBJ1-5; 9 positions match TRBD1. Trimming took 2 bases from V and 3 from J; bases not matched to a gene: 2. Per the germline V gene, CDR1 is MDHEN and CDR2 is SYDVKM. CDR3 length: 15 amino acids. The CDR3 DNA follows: TGTGCCAGCAGTTTAGGACAGGGGTCCAATCAGCCCCAGCATTTT. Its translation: CASSLGQGSNQPQHF.

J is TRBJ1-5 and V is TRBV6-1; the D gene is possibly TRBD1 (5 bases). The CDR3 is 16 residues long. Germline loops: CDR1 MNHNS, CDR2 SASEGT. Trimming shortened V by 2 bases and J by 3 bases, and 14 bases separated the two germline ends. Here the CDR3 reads CASSEQGGVNNQPQHF. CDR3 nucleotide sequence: TGTGCCAGCAGTGAACAAGGAGGGGTTAACAATCAGCCCCAGCATTTT.

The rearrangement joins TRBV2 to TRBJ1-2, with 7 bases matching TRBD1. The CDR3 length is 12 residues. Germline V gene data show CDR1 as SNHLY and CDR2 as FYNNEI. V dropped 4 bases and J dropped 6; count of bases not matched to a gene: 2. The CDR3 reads CASSGDSHGYTF. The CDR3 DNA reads TGTGCCAGCAGTGGGGACAGCCATGGCTACACCTTC.

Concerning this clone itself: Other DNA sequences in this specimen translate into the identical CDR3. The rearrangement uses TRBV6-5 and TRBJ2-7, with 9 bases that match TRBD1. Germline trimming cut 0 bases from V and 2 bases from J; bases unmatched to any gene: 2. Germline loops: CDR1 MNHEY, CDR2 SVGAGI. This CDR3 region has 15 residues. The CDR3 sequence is CASSYSGTGPYEQYF. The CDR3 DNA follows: TGTGCCAGCAGTTACTCCGGGACAGGGCCCTACGAGCAGTACTTC.

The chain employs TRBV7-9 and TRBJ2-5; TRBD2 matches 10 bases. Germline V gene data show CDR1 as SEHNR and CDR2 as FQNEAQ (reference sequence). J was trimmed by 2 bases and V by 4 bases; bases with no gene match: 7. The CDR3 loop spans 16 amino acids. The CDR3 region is CASSSPSGGPQETQYF. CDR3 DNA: TGTGCCAGCAGCTCCCCTAGCGGGGGACCTCAAGAGACCCAGTACTTC.

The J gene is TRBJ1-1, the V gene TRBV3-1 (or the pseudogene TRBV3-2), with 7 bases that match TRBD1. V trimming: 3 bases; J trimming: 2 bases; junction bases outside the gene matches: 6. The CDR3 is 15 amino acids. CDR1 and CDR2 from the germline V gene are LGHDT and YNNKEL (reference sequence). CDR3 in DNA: TGTGCCAGCAGCCACCGACAGGGTAGTAACACTGAAGCTTTCTTT. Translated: CASSHRQGSNTEAFF.

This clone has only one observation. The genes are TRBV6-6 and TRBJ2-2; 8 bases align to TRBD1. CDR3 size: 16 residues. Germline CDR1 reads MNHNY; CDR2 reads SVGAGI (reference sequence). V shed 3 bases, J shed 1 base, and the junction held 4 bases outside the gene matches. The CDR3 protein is CASSYQGAGNTGELFF. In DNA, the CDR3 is TGTGCCAGCAGTTATCAGGGGGCAGGGAACACCGGGGAGCTGTTTTTT.

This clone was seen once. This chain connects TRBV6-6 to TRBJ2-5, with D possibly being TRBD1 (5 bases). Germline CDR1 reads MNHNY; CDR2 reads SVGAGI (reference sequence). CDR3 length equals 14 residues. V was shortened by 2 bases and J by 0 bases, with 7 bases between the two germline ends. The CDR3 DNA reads TGTGCCAGCAGTTACCCGGACAACCAAGAGACCCAGTACTTC. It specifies CASSYPDNQETQYF.

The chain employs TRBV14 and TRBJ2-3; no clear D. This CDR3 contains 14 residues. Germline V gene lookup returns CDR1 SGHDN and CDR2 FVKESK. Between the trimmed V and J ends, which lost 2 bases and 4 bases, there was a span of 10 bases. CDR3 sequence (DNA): TGTGCCAGCAGCCAAAACTTACTCGCAGATACGCAGTATTTT. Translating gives CASSQNLLADTQYF. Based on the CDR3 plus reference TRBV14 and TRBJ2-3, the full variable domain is EAGVTQFPSHSVIEKGQTVTLRCDPISGHDNLYWYRRVMGKEIKFLLHFVKESKQDESGMPNNRFLAERTGGTYSTLKVQPAELEDSGVYFCASSQNLLADTQYFGPGTRLTVL.

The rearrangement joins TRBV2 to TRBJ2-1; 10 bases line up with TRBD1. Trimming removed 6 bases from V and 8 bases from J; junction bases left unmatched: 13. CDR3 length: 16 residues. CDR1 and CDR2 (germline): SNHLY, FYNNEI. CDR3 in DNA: TGTGCCAGCAGCAAGACAGGGGGCGCGAGTTCTGATGAGCAGTTCTTC. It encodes CASSKTGGASSDEQFF.

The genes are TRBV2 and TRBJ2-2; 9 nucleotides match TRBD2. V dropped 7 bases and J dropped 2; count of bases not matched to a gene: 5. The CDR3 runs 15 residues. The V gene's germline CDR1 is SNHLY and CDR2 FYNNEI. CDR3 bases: TGTGCCAGCAAAGAGCGGGGGGTTAACACCGGGGAGCTGTTTTTT. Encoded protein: CASKERGVNTGELFF.

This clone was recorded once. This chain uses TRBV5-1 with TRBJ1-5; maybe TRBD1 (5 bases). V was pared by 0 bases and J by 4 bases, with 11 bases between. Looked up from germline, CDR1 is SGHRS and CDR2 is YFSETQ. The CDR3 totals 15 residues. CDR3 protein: CASSLASGGNQPQHF. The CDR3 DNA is TGCGCCAGCAGCTTGGCCTCCGGGGGGAATCAGCCCCAGCATTTT.

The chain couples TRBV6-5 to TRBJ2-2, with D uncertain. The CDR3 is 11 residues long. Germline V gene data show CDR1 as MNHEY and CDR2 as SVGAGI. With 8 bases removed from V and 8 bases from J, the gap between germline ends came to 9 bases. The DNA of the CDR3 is TGTGCCAGCGTACATCCGGGGGAGCTGTTTTTT. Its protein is CASVHPGELFF.